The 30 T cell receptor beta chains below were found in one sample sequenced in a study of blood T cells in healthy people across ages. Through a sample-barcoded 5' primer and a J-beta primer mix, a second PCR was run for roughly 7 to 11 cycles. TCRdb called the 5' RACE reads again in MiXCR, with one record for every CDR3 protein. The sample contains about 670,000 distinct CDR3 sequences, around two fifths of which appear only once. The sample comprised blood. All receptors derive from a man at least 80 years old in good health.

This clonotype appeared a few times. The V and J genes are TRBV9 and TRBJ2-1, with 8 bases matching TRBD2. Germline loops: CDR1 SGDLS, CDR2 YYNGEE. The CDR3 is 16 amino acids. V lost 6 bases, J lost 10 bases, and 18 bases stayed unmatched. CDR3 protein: CASIVRGAERGNEQFF. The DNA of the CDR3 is TGTGCCAGCATAGTCCGGGGGGCAGAGCGGGGGAACGAGCAGTTCTTC. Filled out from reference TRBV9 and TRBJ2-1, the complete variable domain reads DSGVTQTPKHLITATGQRVTLRCSPRSGDLSVYWYQQSLDQGLQFLIQYYNGEERAKGNILERFSAQQFPDLHSELNLSSLELGDSALYFCASIVRGAERGNEQFFGPGTRLTVL.

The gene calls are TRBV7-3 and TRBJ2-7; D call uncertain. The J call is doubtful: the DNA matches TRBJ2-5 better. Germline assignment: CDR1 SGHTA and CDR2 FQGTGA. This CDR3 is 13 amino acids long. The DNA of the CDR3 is TGTGCCAGCAGCTTTTTAGGCAGCGAGACCCAGTACTTC. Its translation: CASSFLGSETQYF.

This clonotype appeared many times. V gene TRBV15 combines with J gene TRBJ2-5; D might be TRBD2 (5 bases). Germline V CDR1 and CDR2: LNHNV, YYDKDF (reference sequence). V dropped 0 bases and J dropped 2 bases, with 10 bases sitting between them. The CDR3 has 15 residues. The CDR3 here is CATSRDALAQETQYF. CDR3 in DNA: TGTGCCACCAGCAGAGATGCGCTAGCACAAGAGACCCAGTACTTC.

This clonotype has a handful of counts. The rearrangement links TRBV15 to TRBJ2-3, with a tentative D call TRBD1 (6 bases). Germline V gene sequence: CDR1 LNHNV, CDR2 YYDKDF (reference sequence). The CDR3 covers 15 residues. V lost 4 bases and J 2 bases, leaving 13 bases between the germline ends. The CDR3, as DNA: TGTGCCACCAGCACCCGACAGGACCCCACAGATACGCAGTATTTT. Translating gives CATSTRQDPTDTQYF. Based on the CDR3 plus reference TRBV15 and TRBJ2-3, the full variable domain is DAMVIQNPRYQVTQFGKPVTLSCSQTLNHNVMYWYQQKSSQAPKLLFHYYDKDFNNEADTPDNFQSRRPNTSFCFLDIRSPGLGDTAMYLCATSTRQDPTDTQYFGPGTRLTVL.

The CDR3 DNA reads as TGTGCCAGCAGCCGAGGGACAGGGGTTGAAAAACTGTTTTTT. Residues: CASSRGTGVEKLFF. The genes are TRBV7-2 and TRBJ1-4; 10 nucleotides agree with TRBD1. The CDR3 is made up of 14 amino acids. Germline V gene lookup returns CDR1 SGHTA and CDR2 FQGNSA. V lost 5 bases and J lost 7; bases outside the gene matches: 4.

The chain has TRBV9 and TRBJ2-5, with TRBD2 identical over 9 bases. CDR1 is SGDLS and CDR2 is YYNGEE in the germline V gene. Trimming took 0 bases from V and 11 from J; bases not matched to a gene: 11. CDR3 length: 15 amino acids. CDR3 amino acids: CASSVGAGGSNEQYF. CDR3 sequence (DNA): TGTGCCAGCAGCGTAGGCGCGGGAGGGTCCAATGAGCAGTACTTC.

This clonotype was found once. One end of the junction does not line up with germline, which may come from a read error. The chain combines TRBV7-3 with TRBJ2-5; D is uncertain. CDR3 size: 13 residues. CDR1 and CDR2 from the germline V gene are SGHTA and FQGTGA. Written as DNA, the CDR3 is TGTGCCTGCAGCTACCGGCGTCAAGAGACCCAGTACTTC. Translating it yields CACSYRRQETQYF.

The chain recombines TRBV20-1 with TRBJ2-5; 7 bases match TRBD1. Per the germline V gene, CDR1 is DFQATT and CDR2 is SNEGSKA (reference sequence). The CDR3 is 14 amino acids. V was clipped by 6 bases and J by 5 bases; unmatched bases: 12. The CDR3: CSALDREMEETQYF. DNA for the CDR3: TGCAGTGCCCTCGACAGGGAGATGGAGGAGACCCAGTACTTC.

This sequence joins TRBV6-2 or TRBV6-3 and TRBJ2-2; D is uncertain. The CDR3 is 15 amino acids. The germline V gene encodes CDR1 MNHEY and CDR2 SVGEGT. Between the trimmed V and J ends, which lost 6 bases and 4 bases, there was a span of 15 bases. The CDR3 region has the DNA TGTGCCAGCAGCGCGACATCCGGGTCCACCGGGGAGCTGTTTTTT. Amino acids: CASSATSGSTGELFF.

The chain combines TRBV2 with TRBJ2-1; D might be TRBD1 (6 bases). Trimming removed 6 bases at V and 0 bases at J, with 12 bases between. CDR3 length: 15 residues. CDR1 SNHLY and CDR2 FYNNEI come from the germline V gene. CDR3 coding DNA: TGTGCCAGCAGCGATGGACAGAACTCCTACAATGAGCAGTTCTTC. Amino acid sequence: CASSDGQNSYNEQFF.

CDR3 bases: TGTGCCAGCAGCCAAGATGGGCCCCCTGACAGGGTGAATTCACCCCTCCACTTT. The encoded protein is CASSQDGPPDRVNSPLHF. The chain is built from TRBV4-2 and TRBJ1-6, with TRBD1 matching over 7 bases. The CDR3 is 18 residues long. V gave up 0 bases and J gave up 7 bases; unmatched junction bases: 12. Germline values: CDR1 LGHNA, CDR2 YNFKEQ.

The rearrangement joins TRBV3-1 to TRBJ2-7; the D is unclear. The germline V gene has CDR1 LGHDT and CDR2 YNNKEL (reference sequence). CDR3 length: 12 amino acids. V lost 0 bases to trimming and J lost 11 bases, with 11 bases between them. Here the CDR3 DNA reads TGTGCCAGCAGCCAAGATCGGGCCGGCAAGTACTTC. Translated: CASSQDRAGKYF.

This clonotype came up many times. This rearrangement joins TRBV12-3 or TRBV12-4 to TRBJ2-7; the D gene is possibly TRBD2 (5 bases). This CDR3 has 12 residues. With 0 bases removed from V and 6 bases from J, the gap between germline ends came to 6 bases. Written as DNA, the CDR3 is TGTGCCAGCAGTTTAGCCCGGGGCGAGCAGTACTTC. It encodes CASSLARGEQYF.

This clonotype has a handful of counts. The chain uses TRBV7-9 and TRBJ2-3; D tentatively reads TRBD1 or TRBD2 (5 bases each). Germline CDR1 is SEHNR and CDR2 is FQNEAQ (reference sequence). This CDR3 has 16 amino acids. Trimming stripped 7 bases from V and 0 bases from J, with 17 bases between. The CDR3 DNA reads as TGTGCCAGCACCCCCCAGGGCGGGCTTAGCACAGATACGCAGTATTTT. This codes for CASTPQGGLSTDTQYF.

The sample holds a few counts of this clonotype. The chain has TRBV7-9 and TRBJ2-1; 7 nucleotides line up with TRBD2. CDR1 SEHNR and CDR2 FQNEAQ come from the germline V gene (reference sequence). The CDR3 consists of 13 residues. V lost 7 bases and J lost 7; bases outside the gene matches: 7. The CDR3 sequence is CASTDREGNEQFF. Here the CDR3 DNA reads TGTGCCAGCACCGATAGGGAGGGTAATGAGCAGTTCTTC.

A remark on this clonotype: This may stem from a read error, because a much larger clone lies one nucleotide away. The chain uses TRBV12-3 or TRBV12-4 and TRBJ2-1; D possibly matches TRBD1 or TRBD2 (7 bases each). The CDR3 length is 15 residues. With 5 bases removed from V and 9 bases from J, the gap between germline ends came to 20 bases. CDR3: CASSVLRGGVSEQFF. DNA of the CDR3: TGTGCCAGCAGTGTCCTCAGGGGGGGGGTGTCTGAGCAGTTCTTC.

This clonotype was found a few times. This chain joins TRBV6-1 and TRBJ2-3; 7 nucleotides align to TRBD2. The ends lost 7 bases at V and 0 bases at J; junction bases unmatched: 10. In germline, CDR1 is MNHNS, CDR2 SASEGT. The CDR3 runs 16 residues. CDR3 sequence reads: CASNKHSGSSTDTQYF. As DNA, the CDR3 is TGTGCCAGCAATAAACATAGCGGGTCTAGCACAGATACGCAGTATTTT.

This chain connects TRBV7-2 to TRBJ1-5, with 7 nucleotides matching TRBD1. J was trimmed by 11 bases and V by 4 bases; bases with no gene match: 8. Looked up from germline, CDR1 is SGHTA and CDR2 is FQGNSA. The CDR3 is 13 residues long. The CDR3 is CASSSDRRGAQHF. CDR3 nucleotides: TGTGCCAGCAGCTCGGACAGGCGGGGTGCCCAGCATTTT.

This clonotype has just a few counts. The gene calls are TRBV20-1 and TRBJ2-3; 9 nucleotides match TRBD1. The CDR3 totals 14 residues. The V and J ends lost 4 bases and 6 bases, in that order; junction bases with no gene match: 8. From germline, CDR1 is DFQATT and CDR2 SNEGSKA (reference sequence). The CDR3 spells CSANGQGFRDTQYF. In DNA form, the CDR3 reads TGCAGTGCTAATGGACAGGGGTTCCGGGATACGCAGTATTTT.

Here the CDR3 DNA reads TGCAGTGCTAGAGATTGGACAGACAATCAGCCCCAGCATTTT. Its translation is CSARDWTDNQPQHF. V gene TRBV20-1 combines with J gene TRBJ1-5; the D gene is possibly TRBD1 (6 bases). Germline loops: CDR1 DFQATT, CDR2 SNEGSKA (reference sequence). This CDR3 is 14 amino acids long. V shed 0 bases and J shed 3 bases, with 9 bases lying between them.

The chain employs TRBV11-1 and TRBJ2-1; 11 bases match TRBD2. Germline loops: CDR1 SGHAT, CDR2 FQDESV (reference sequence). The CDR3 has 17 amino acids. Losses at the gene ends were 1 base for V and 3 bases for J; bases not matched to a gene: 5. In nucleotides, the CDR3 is TGTGCCAGCAGCTTAGTTTCAGGGACTAGCGGCTACAATGAGCAGTTCTTC. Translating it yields CASSLVSGTSGYNEQFF.

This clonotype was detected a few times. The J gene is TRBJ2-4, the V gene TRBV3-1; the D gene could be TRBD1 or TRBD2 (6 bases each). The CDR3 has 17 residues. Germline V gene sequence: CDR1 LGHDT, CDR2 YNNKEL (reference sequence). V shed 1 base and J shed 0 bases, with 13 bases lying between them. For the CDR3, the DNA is TGTGCCAGCAGCCAAGTTGGGGGGCCCCTAGCCAAAAACATTCAGTACTTC. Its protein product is CASSQVGGPLAKNIQYF.

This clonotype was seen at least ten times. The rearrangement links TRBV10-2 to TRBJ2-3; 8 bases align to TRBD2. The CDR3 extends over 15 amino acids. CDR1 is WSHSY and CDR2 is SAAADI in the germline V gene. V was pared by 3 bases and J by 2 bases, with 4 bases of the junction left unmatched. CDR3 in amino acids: CASSETSGFTDTQYF. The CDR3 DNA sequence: TGCGCCAGCAGTGAAACTAGCGGCTTCACAGATACGCAGTATTTT.

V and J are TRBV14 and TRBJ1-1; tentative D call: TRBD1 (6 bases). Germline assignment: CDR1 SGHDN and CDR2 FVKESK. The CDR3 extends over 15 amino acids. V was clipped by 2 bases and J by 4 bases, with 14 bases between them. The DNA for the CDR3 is TGTGCCAGCAGCCAATTAGGGGGGGTCGGCACTGAAGCTTTCTTT. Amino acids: CASSQLGGVGTEAFF.

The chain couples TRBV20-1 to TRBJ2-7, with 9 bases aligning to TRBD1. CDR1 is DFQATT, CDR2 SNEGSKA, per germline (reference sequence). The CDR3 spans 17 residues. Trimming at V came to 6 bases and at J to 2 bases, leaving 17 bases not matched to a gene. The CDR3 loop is CSARIRTGGIKAYEQYF. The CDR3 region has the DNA TGCAGTGCCAGGATCCGAACAGGGGGCATTAAGGCCTACGAGCAGTACTTC.

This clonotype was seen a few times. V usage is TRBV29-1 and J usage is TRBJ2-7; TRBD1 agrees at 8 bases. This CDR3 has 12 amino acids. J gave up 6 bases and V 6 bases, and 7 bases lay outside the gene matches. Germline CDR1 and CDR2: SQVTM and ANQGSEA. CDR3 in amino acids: CSVGRTGFEQYF. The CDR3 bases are TGCAGCGTCGGGCGGACAGGGTTCGAGCAGTACTTC.

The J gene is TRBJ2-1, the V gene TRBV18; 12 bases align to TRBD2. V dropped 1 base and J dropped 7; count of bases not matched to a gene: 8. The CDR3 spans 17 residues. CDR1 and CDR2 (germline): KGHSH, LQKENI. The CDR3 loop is CASSPRPGTSGRNEQFF. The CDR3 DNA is TGTGCCAGCTCACCACGTCCCGGGACTAGCGGGCGTAATGAGCAGTTCTTC.

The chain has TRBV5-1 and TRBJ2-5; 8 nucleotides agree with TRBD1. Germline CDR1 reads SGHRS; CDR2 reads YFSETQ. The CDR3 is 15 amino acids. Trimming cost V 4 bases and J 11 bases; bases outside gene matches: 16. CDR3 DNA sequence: TGCGCCAGCAGCCCCGGACAGGGATCCTACAATGAGCAGTACTTC. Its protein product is CASSPGQGSYNEQYF.

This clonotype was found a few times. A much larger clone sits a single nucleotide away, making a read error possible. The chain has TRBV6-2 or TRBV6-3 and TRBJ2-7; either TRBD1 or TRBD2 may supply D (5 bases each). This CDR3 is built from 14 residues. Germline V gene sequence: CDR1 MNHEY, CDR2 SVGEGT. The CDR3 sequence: CAGRNRRAAYEQYF. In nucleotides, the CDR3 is TGTGCCGGCAGAAACAGGAGAGCGGCCTACGAGCAGTACTTC.

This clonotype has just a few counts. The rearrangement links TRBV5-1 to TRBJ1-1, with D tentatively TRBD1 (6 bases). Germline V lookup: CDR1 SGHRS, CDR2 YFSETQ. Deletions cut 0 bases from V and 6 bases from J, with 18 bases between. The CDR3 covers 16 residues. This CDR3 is CASSLASRGARAEAFF. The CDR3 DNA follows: TGCGCCAGCAGCTTGGCAAGTCGGGGGGCGCGCGCTGAAGCTTTCTTT.